The 28 T cell receptor beta chains given below trace back to one sample, sequenced in a study of T cells in localized non-small cell lung cancer. The table came from immunoSEQ multiplex PCR; TCRdb's copy has only in-frame clones and leaves some out. This table has about 47,000 clones, more than 85% appearing once. The source material was PBMCs, sampled before any cancer treatment. These TCRs come from a man aged 35-69 years with stage II lung adenocarcinoma.

The chain couples TRBV11-1 to TRBJ2-2; D gene ambiguous. The V end was cut by 5 bases, the J end by 3 bases, with 7 bases between. This CDR3 comprises 13 residues. CDR1 is SGHAT, CDR2 FQDESV, per germline (reference sequence). The CDR3 DNA follows: TGTGCCAGCAGCCTGCAGGACACCGGGGAGCTGTTTTTT. Protein product: CASSLQDTGELFF. Complete variable domain (other parts from reference TRBV11-1 and TRBJ2-2): EAEVAQSPRYKITEKSQAVAFWCDPISGHATLYWYRQILGQGPELLVQFQDESVVDDSQLPKDRFSAERLKGVDSTLKIQPAELGDSAMYLCASSLQDTGELFFGEGSRLTVL.

V gene TRBV13 combines with J gene TRBJ2-2; 7 nucleotides match TRBD1. The ends lost 1 base at V and 12 bases at J; junction bases unmatched: 14. CDR3 size: 16 residues. Germline V gene sequence: CDR1 PRHDT, CDR2 FYEKMQ (reference sequence). CDR3 nucleotide sequence: TGTGCCAGCAGCTTAGTACTTTCGACAGGGACGTTAAAGCTGTTTTTT. Protein: CASSLVLSTGTLKLFF.

Written as DNA, the CDR3 is TGTGCCAGTAGTATAGACGGGGGCAGCTCCTACGAGCAGTACTTC. As protein: CASSIDGGSSYEQYF. The chain couples TRBV19 to TRBJ2-7, with D possibly called TRBD1 or TRBD2 (6 bases each). Looked up from germline, CDR1 is LNHDA and CDR2 is SQIVND (reference sequence). The CDR3 runs to 15 residues. The ends were cut back, 0 bases at V and 0 bases at J, with 9 bases in the middle.

The V and J genes are TRBV7-8 and TRBJ1-5; TRBD1 agrees at 11 bases. CDR1 is SGHVS and CDR2 is FQNEAQ in the germline V gene. V shed 5 bases, J shed 5 bases, and the junction held 8 bases outside the gene matches. CDR3 length equals 16 residues. The CDR3 DNA is TGTGCCAGCAGCCATGCAGGGACAGGGGGGGATCAGCCCCAGCATTTT. The encoded protein is CASSHAGTGGDQPQHF.

A single count supports this clone. The chain uses TRBV2 and TRBJ1-3; the D is unclear. This CDR3 spans 15 amino acids. CDR1 and CDR2 (germline): SNHLY, FYNNEI. Trimming stripped 4 bases from V and 0 bases from J, with 10 bases between. CDR3 amino acids: CASSVGWNSGNTIYF. Written as DNA, the CDR3 is TGTGCCAGCAGTGTGGGGTGGAACTCTGGAAACACCATATATTTT. The full variable domain, completed using reference TRBV2 and TRBJ1-3, is EPEVTQTPSHQVTQMGQEVILRCVPISNHLYFYWYRQILGQKVEFLVSFYNNEISEKSEIFDDQFSVERPDGSNFTLKIRSTKLEDSAMYFCASSVGWNSGNTIYFGEGSWLTVV.

The chain has TRBV7-2 and TRBJ2-2, with a weak D call TRBD1 (5 bases). The V gene lost 5 bases and the J gene lost 5 bases, with 12 bases spanning the gap. The V gene's germline CDR1 is SGHTA and CDR2 FQGNSA. This CDR3 comprises 14 residues. CDR3: CASSHARVTGELFF. The DNA for the CDR3 is TGTGCCAGCAGCCACGCCAGGGTTACCGGGGAGCTGTTTTTT.

This chain joins TRBV18 and TRBJ1-2; D ambiguous. CDR1 is KGHSH, CDR2 LQKENI, per germline. This CDR3 has 17 residues. Deletions cut 2 bases from V and 5 bases from J, with 21 bases between. The CDR3: CASSPDKVSAFAYGYTF. The CDR3 region has the DNA TGTGCCAGCTCACCAGACAAGGTGTCAGCTTTTGCGTATGGCTACACCTTC. Filled out from reference TRBV18 and TRBJ1-2, the complete variable domain reads NAGVMQNPRHLVRRRGQEARLRCSPMKGHSHVYWYRQLPEEGLKFMVYLQKENIIDESGMPKERFSAEFPKEGPSILRIQQVVRGDSAAYFCASSPDKVSAFAYGYTFGSGTRLTVV.

The V and J genes are TRBV7-6 and TRBJ1-1; no firm D call. Trimming removed 1 base at V and 5 bases at J, with 5 bases between. From germline, CDR1 is SGHVS and CDR2 FNYEAQ. This CDR3 is built from 12 residues. CDR3 sequence reads: CASSLDSTEAFF. As DNA, the CDR3 is TGTGCCAGCAGCTTAGACAGTACTGAAGCTTTCTTT.

The chain has TRBV29-1 and TRBJ1-1, with 8 positions matching TRBD1. CDR3 length: 14 residues. Germline V gene lookup returns CDR1 SQVTM and CDR2 ANQGSEA. V trimming: 5 bases; J trimming: 0 bases; junction bases outside the gene matches: 5. DNA of the CDR3: TGCAGCGTTCGACAGGGGAGAATGAACACTGAAGCTTTCTTT. The encoded protein is CSVRQGRMNTEAFF.

The chain joins TRBV6-4 to TRBJ2-1; no clear D. Per the germline V gene, CDR1 is MRHNA and CDR2 is SNTAGT. The V and J ends lost 2 bases and 7 bases respectively, with 6 bases between them. There are 12 residues in the CDR3. The DNA for the CDR3 is TGTGCCAGCAGTGACAGGGAAAATGAGCAGTTCTTC. Its translation: CASSDRENEQFF.

The J gene is TRBJ1-2, the V gene TRBV4-1; TRBD1 matches at 7 bases. The CDR3 has 14 amino acids. V was pared by 1 base and J by 6 bases, with 5 bases of the junction left unmatched. CDR1 MGHRA and CDR2 YSYEKL come from the germline V gene. In DNA form, the CDR3 reads TGCGCCAGCAGCCAAGTATTAGGACAGGATGGCTACACCTTC. It codes for CASSQVLGQDGYTF.

The genes are TRBV9 and TRBJ2-3; TRBD2 might be the D (6 bases). This CDR3 spans 15 amino acids. The V and J ends lost 3 bases and 1 base respectively, with 12 bases between them. CDR1 SGDLS and CDR2 YYNGEE come from the germline V gene. The CDR3 DNA reads TGTGCCAGCAGCGAGGAAGGAGGGGGCACAGATACGCAGTATTTT. Translated, it gives CASSEEGGGTDTQYF.

This rearrangement joins TRBV2 to TRBJ1-3; the match to TRBD1 covers 9 bases. Germline V gene sequence: CDR1 SNHLY, CDR2 FYNNEI. J lost 0 bases, V lost 11 bases, and 5 bases had no gene match. This CDR3 spans 14 amino acids. The CDR3 reads CAWTGAYSGNTIYF. CDR3 DNA: TGTGCCTGGACAGGGGCTTACTCTGGAAACACCATATATTTT.

This clone has a single count. The chain links TRBV28 to TRBJ1-1, with 10 bases lining up with TRBD1. Unmatched junction bases numbered 9, after V lost 6 bases and J lost 5 bases. Per germline, CDR1 MDHEN and CDR2 SYDVKM. This CDR3 contains 15 residues. As DNA, the CDR3 is TGTGCCAGCAGGACGCTAGGACAGGGGGGAACTGAAGCTTTCTTT. It codes for CASRTLGQGGTEAFF.

This chain joins TRBV19 and TRBJ1-1; the D is unclear. The ends were cut back, 5 bases at V and 4 bases at J, with 8 bases in the middle. The germline gives CDR1 LNHDA, CDR2 SQIVND (reference sequence). This CDR3 comprises 12 residues. The CDR3 protein is CASSYGGTEAFF. In DNA form, the CDR3 reads TGTGCCAGTAGTTACGGCGGCACTGAAGCTTTCTTT. Full variable domain (outside the CDR3, taken from reference TRBV19 and TRBJ1-1): DGGITQSPKYLFRKEGQNVTLSCEQNLNHDAMYWYRQDPGQGLRLIYYSQIVNDFQKGDIAEGYSVSREKKESFPLTVTSAQKNPTAFYLCASSYGGTEAFFGQGTRLTVV.

V and J are TRBV2 and TRBJ1-1; D is possibly TRBD1 (5 bases). The CDR3 covers 14 residues. The V end lost 9 bases, the J end lost 5 bases, and 19 bases lay between the germline ends. From germline, CDR1 is SNHLY and CDR2 FYNNEI. Here the CDR3 reads CASSGQGGATEAFF. For the CDR3, the DNA is TGTGCCAGTTCCGGTCAGGGAGGGGCAACTGAAGCTTTCTTT. Filled out from reference TRBV2 and TRBJ1-1, the complete variable domain reads EPEVTQTPSHQVTQMGQEVILRCVPISNHLYFYWYRQILGQKVEFLVSFYNNEISEKSEIFDDQFSVERPDGSNFTLKIRSTKLEDSAMYFCASSGQGGATEAFFGQGTRLTVV.

The CDR3 bases are TGTGCCAGCAGCCCGGGACTAGCGGGGGGGCCAAACACCGGGGAGCTGTTTTTT. As protein: CASSPGLAGGPNTGELFF. The chain couples TRBV4-2 to TRBJ2-2, with 16 bases that match TRBD2. The CDR3 consists of 18 residues. Germline CDR1 and CDR2: LGHNA and YNFKEQ. After removal of 4 bases from V and 2 bases from J, the junction contained 4 bases not matched to a gene.

The chain uses TRBV11-2 and TRBJ2-3, with D perhaps given as TRBD1 or TRBD2 (5 bases each). The length of the CDR3 is 18 residues. Looked up from germline, CDR1 is SGHAT and CDR2 is FQNNGV. V was shortened by 0 bases and J by 2 bases, with 18 bases between the two germline ends. The CDR3 region is CASSLDWYEGTNTDTQYF. DNA for the CDR3: TGTGCCAGCAGCTTAGATTGGTATGAGGGGACCAACACAGATACGCAGTATTTT.

This clone was counted once. The rearrangement joins TRBV10-3 to TRBJ1-1, with D possibly TRBD1 on 5 matching bases. The V end was cut by 6 bases, the J end by 9 bases, with 14 bases between. The CDR3 has 12 amino acids. Germline CDR1 and CDR2: ENHRY and SYGVKD. CDR3 sequence: CAIRGVRDQAFF. In nucleotides, the CDR3 is TGTGCCATCAGGGGAGTCAGGGACCAAGCTTTCTTT.

V is TRBV7-9 and J is TRBJ1-1; no definite D call. Germline values: CDR1 SEHNR, CDR2 FQNEAQ (reference sequence). This CDR3 comprises 14 residues. Trimming cost V 11 bases and J 1 base, with 17 bases left between them. For the CDR3, the DNA is TGTGCCCTCTCCCGGCGGAGGGAGAACACTGAAGCTTTCTTT. Translation: CALSRRRENTEAFF.

The chain recombines TRBV5-1 with TRBJ2-2; a weak D match, TRBD1 (5 bases). Trimming pared 4 bases from V and 6 bases from J, leaving 13 bases between. Germline loops: CDR1 SGHRS, CDR2 YFSETQ. The CDR3 has 14 residues. The CDR3 reads CASSMLQGPGELFF. The CDR3 nucleotides are TGCGCCAGCAGCATGCTTCAGGGTCCCGGGGAGCTGTTTTTT.

The chain uses TRBV18 and TRBJ2-5, with a possible D match to TRBD1 (5 bases). Trimming took off 6 bases at V and 2 bases at J, with 13 bases between the two ends. The CDR3 extends over 14 amino acids. Germline lookup yields CDR1 KGHSH and CDR2 LQKENI. Written as DNA, the CDR3 is TGTGCCAGCTCGCCCGACAGTTTTCAAGAGACCCAGTACTTC. Translating it yields CASSPDSFQETQYF.

The chain employs TRBV7-3 and TRBJ2-2; perhaps TRBD2 as D (6 bases). Germline V lookup: CDR1 SGHTA, CDR2 FQGTGA. With 5 bases removed from V and 6 bases from J, the gap between germline ends came to 10 bases. This CDR3 is built from 13 residues. CDR3 in DNA: TGTGCCAGCAGCCCGGGGACTTCCGGGGAGCTGTTTTTT. It is translated as CASSPGTSGELFF. Full variable domain (outside the CDR3, taken from reference TRBV7-3 and TRBJ2-2): GAGVSQTPSNKVTEKGKYVELRCDPISGHTALYWYRQSLGQGPEFLIYFQGTGAADDSGLPNDRFFAVRPEGSVSTLKIQRTERGDSAVYLCASSPGTSGELFFGEGSRLTVL.

In DNA, the CDR3 is TGCGCCAGCAGCCAAGATTGGGGCAGAACTAATGAAAAACTGTTTTTT. Amino acids: CASSQDWGRTNEKLFF. The V call is TRBV4-1, the J call TRBJ1-4, with a tentative D call TRBD1 (5 bases). This CDR3 is 16 amino acids long. The V end was cut by 0 bases, the J end by 1 base, with 9 bases between. The germline V gene encodes CDR1 MGHRA and CDR2 YSYEKL.

The chain combines TRBV5-1 with TRBJ2-1; D may be TRBD2 (5 bases). Deletions cut 2 bases from V and 8 bases from J, with 11 bases between. The CDR3 runs 13 residues. Germline V gives CDR1 SGHRS, CDR2 YFSETQ. The CDR3 protein is CASSFGGGDEQFF. CDR3 nucleotide sequence: TGCGCCAGCAGCTTTGGAGGAGGCGATGAGCAGTTCTTC. Drawing the rest from reference TRBV5-1 and TRBJ2-1, the complete variable domain is KAGVTQTPRYLIKTRGQQVTLSCSPISGHRSVSWYQQTPGQGLQFLFEYFSETQRNKGNFPGRFSGRQFSNSRSEMNVSTLELGDSALYLCASSFGGGDEQFFGPGTRLTVL.

The chain couples TRBV7-6 to TRBJ1-2; D ambiguous. CDR3 length: 13 amino acids. Germline lookup yields CDR1 SGHVS and CDR2 FNYEAQ. Trimming stripped 1 base from V and 5 bases from J, with 8 bases between. The DNA of the CDR3 is TGTGCCAGCAGCTTAGGACGGGGATATGGCTACACCTTC. Translated: CASSLGRGYGYTF. The complete variable domain, with remaining parts taken from reference TRBV7-6 and TRBJ1-2, reads GAGVSQSPRYKVTKRGQDVALRCDPISGHVSLYWYRQALGQGPEFLTYFNYEAQQDKSGLPNDRFSAERPEGSISTLTIQRTEQRDSAMYRCASSLGRGYGYTFGSGTRLTVV.

V is TRBV29-1 and J is TRBJ1-4, with TRBD1 matching over 9 bases. The ends lost 0 bases at V and 13 bases at J; junction bases unmatched: 9. The CDR3 has 14 amino acids. CDR1 and CDR2 from the germline V gene are SQVTM and ANQGSEA. The CDR3 loop reads CSVEEGQGFRGLFF. The CDR3 DNA reads as TGCAGCGTTGAAGAGGGACAGGGATTTAGGGGACTGTTTTTT. Variable domain in full (rest from reference TRBV29-1 and TRBJ1-4): SAVISQKPSRDICQRGTSLTIQCQVDSQVTMMFWYRQQPGQSLTLIATANQGSEATYESGFVIDKFPISRPNLTFSTLTVSNMSPEDSSIYLCSVEEGQGFRGLFFGSGTQLSVL.

The rearrangement joins TRBV14 to TRBJ2-5; D unresolved. Trimming stripped 4 bases from V and 4 bases from J, with 4 bases between. The length of the CDR3 is 11 residues. The V gene's germline CDR1 is SGHDN and CDR2 FVKESK. CDR3 coding DNA: TGTGCCAGCAGCCTTGGAGAGACCCAGTACTTC. As protein: CASSLGETQYF.